Each of the 18 T cell receptor beta chains below was sequenced from the same sample in a study of blood T cell repertoires in COVID-19. TCRdb's table, derived via immunoSEQ multiplex PCR, lists solely in-frame clones and lacks some. The table includes 45,000 to 50,000 clones, around 85% detected once. The sequenced sample was peripheral blood. All receptors come from a human donor in a cohort sampled during active COVID-19.

The chain combines TRBV11-2 with TRBJ1-4; 7 nucleotides agree with TRBD1. Per germline, CDR1 SGHAT and CDR2 FQNNGV. The CDR3 runs to 15 residues. V dropped 5 bases and J dropped 4; count of bases not matched to a gene: 7. The CDR3 loop reads CASSPPGQSNEKLFF. DNA of the CDR3: TGTGCCAGCAGCCCCCCGGGACAGAGTAATGAAAAACTGTTTTTT.

The chain couples TRBV2 to TRBJ2-1, with D perhaps TRBD2 (6 bases). V lost 4 bases and J lost 1, with 11 bases in between. Per germline, CDR1 SNHLY and CDR2 FYNNEI. CDR3 size: 15 residues. CDR3 sequence reads: CASSAWRGSYNEQFF. In DNA, the CDR3 is TGTGCCAGCAGTGCATGGAGGGGTTCCTACAATGAGCAGTTCTTC.

The gene calls are TRBV11-2 and TRBJ2-7, with TRBD1 identical over 9 bases. The CDR3 contains 16 residues. V was clipped by 4 bases and J by 6 bases; unmatched bases: 13. Germline V gene lookup returns CDR1 SGHAT and CDR2 FQNNGV. For the CDR3, the DNA is TGTGCCAGCAGCTACAGATTGGTACAGGGGGCTGTCGAGCAGTACTTC. This sequence encodes CASSYRLVQGAVEQYF.

This clone is labeled medium-sized. The chain employs TRBV19 and TRBJ1-2; D ambiguous. The ends were cut back, 3 bases at V and 8 bases at J, with 19 bases in the middle. The V gene's germline CDR1 is LNHDA and CDR2 SQIVND (reference sequence). The CDR3 extends over 15 amino acids. CDR3: CASSISLSIVRGYTF. The CDR3 DNA reads TGTGCCAGTAGTATTAGTCTCTCGATAGTACGGGGCTACACCTTC.

The J gene is TRBJ1-1, the V gene TRBV15; D remains unclear. V lost 1 base, J lost 7 bases, and 13 bases lay in between. The CDR3 sequence is 14 residues long. The germline CDR1 and CDR2 sequences are LNHNV and YYDKDF (reference sequence). The CDR3 loop reads CATSRGFREGEAFF. The DNA of the CDR3 is TGTGCCACCAGCAGAGGGTTCCGGGAGGGTGAAGCTTTCTTT.

The chain employs TRBV6-5 and TRBJ1-2; 7 bases align to TRBD1. CDR3 length: 12 residues. With 4 bases clipped from V and 8 bases from J, the junction kept 4 bases outside the gene matches. Per germline, CDR1 MNHEY and CDR2 SVGAGI. This chain's CDR3 is CASSSTGQGYTF. CDR3 nucleotide sequence: TGTGCCAGCAGTTCGACAGGGCAAGGCTACACCTTC.

V and J are TRBV4-3 and TRBJ2-1; 9 nucleotides match TRBD1. Germline V gene data show CDR1 as LGHNA and CDR2 as YSLEER. The CDR3 is 16 amino acids. The J segment lost 4 bases and the V segment lost 4 bases, leaving 8 bases of the junction unmatched. This chain's CDR3 is CASSRIPGQGYNEQFF. CDR3 nucleotide sequence: TGCGCCAGCAGCCGAATCCCGGGACAGGGTTACAATGAGCAGTTCTTC.

This chain joins TRBV27 and TRBJ2-7, with D perhaps matching TRBD1 (5 bases). The CDR3 runs 14 residues. Looked up from germline, CDR1 is MNHEY and CDR2 is SMNVEV (reference sequence). Trimming cost V 4 bases and J 7 bases, with 17 bases left between them. The CDR3 region has the DNA TGTGCCAGCAGTTCGCAAGACAGCCTTTTGGAGCAGTACTTC. It codes for CASSSQDSLLEQYF.

The gene calls are TRBV6-5 and TRBJ1-1, with 9 bases lining up with TRBD1. The junction had 8 bases not matched to a gene; V was cut back by 7 bases and J by 5 bases. The germline gives CDR1 MNHEY, CDR2 SVGAGI. The CDR3 is 14 amino acids. The CDR3, as DNA: TGTGCCAGCACCCCGACAGGGGGGTGGACTGAAGCTTTCTTT. It translates to CASTPTGGWTEAFF.

The chain is built from TRBV6-2 or TRBV6-3 and TRBJ1-1; possibly TRBD1 for D (6 bases). The CDR3 consists of 13 residues. CDR1 is MNHEY and CDR2 is SVGEGT in the germline V gene. V was clipped by 2 bases and J by 4 bases, with 8 bases between them. CDR3 residues: CASSYRDTTEAFF. The CDR3 DNA is TGTGCCAGCAGTTACAGGGACACCACTGAAGCTTTCTTT.

The V call is TRBV11-2, the J call TRBJ2-5; TRBD1 matches at 8 bases. The CDR3 has 17 amino acids. Trimming removed 3 bases from V and 2 bases from J; junction bases left unmatched: 11. CDR1 is SGHAT and CDR2 is FQNNGV in the germline V gene. CDR3 region: CASSFAPGTGGQETQYF. In nucleotides, the CDR3 is TGTGCCAGCAGCTTCGCCCCCGGCACAGGGGGACAAGAGACCCAGTACTTC.

The chain employs TRBV2 and TRBJ2-3; D is perhaps TRBD1 (5 bases). The CDR3 covers 14 residues. The V gene lost 6 bases and the J gene lost 2 bases, with 12 bases spanning the gap. CDR1 SNHLY and CDR2 FYNNEI come from the germline V gene. CDR3 region: CASRMDTATDTQYF. Written as DNA, the CDR3 is TGTGCCAGCAGGATGGACACAGCCACAGATACGCAGTATTTT.

This clone was seen a single time. J is TRBJ1-3 and V is TRBV5-6; D may be TRBD1 (6 bases). From germline, CDR1 is SGHDT and CDR2 YYEEEE. V was pared by 4 bases and J by 4 bases, with 12 bases between. The CDR3 has 14 amino acids. The CDR3 protein is CASSPGQPGNTIYF. The CDR3 DNA follows: TGTGCCAGCAGCCCCGGACAGCCCGGAAACACCATATATTTT. Using reference TRBV5-6 and TRBJ1-3 for the parts outside the CDR3, the full variable domain is DAGVTQSPTHLIKTRGQQVTLRCSPKSGHDTVSWYQQALGQGPQFIFQYYEEEERQRGNFPDRFSGHQFPNYSSELNVNALLLGDSALYLCASSPGQPGNTIYFGEGSWLTVV.

J is TRBJ2-1 and V is TRBV10-1; 7 bases are shared with TRBD2. Germline V gene lookup returns CDR1 WNHNN and CDR2 SYGVQD (reference sequence). This CDR3 has 16 residues. Trimming removed 0 bases from V and 7 bases from J; junction bases left unmatched: 9. The CDR3 sequence: CASSESTGGVRNEQFF. The CDR3 coding sequence is TGCGCCAGCAGTGAGTCTACTGGGGGGGTGAGGAATGAGCAGTTCTTC.

The rearrangement joins TRBV6-5 to TRBJ1-1; D gene unclear. The CDR3 consists of 16 residues. V shed 0 bases and J shed 4 bases, with 15 bases lying between them. Germline loops: CDR1 MNHEY, CDR2 SVGAGI. This CDR3 is CASSYSVIGGSTEAFF. The CDR3 DNA reads as TGTGCCAGCAGTTACTCCGTGATCGGAGGGAGCACTGAAGCTTTCTTT.

V is TRBV6-2 or TRBV6-3 and J is TRBJ1-5, with D possibly TRBD1 on 5 matching bases. The CDR3 has 12 residues. The V gene's germline CDR1 is MNHEY and CDR2 SVGEGT. V was cut by 5 bases and J by 9 bases, with 11 bases left in between. The CDR3 loop is CASSNGGRPQHF. The CDR3 bases are TGTGCCAGCAGTAACGGGGGGAGGCCCCAGCATTTT.

The chain employs TRBV12-3 or TRBV12-4 and TRBJ1-5; D is uncertain. This CDR3 contains 13 residues. Trimming removed 3 bases at V and 2 bases at J, with 5 bases between. CDR3 sequence: CASSFGGNQPQHF. CDR3 DNA sequence: TGTGCCAGCAGTTTTGGAGGCAATCAGCCCCAGCATTTT.

The V call is TRBV5-1, the J call TRBJ1-1, with D maybe TRBD1 (6 bases). V was shortened by 4 bases and J by 1 base, with 8 bases between the two germline ends. Germline CDR1 SGHRS, CDR2 YFSETQ. This CDR3 contains 13 residues. The CDR3 loop reads CASSQDRNTEAFF. The CDR3 DNA is TGCGCCAGCAGCCAGGACAGGAACACTGAAGCTTTCTTT.